This T cell receptor beta chain was identified during a study of T cells in Graves' hyperthyroidism and ophthalmopathy (dated by TCRdb to the late 2010s). About the investigation overall: Peripheral blood was sampled at the time of initial diagnosis, prior to any treatment. After sampling, hyperthyroidism patients received methimazole starting at 30 mg daily, and ophthalmopathy patients received high-dose intravenous methylprednisolone. TCR V-J signatures able to tell the groups apart were searched for in a discovery cohort of 95 or so patients, of whom approximately 40 had Graves' ophthalmopathy and roughly 59 had stable Graves' hyperthyroidism. According to the paper, TCR Vbeta CDR3 sequencing was carried out on more than 120 peripheral blood samples, which came from about 45 ophthalmopathy, around 75 hyperthyroidism and roughly 17 progressor patients. Prospective prediction of ophthalmopathy was tested in an independent validation cohort of some 19 hyperthyroidism patients and around 16 patients who later progressed to ophthalmopathy. The 95 to 100 discovery patients were divided at random into training and test sets in a 7:3 ratio. The study also compared thyroid tissue and blood T-cell repertoires from several Graves' hyperthyroidism patients.

TCR beta CDR3 regions were amplified from RNA transcripts. For the first round of RT-PCR on the TCR CDR3, the HTBI primer set was used together with the Qiagen OneStep RT-PCR kit. Libraries were constructed in a second round of multiplex PCR, after which size selection and purification were carried out. The libraries were sequenced on an Illumina HiSeq2000 using paired-end 100 bp reads. Concerning the study's data processing: Raw data were processed with SOAPnuke, discarding reads with adapters, uncalled bases, mean Phred below 15, or no exact constant-primer or identifier match. COPE v1.2.5 was used to merge high-quality paired reads, and clonotypes were defined as unique nucleotide sequences. Clonotypes were aligned to IMGT TRBV, TRBD and TRBJ reference segments using MiTCR v1.1. The analysis was restricted to V-J combinations with a frequency above 0.0001, which together covered 99.2% of the repertoires. The TCS score was defined as the ratio of F50 (clonal expansion) to E x V (chaos), calculated using BLOSUM62-based TCRdist between CDR3 peptides within each V-J. Welch's t-statistics and random forest reduced 500 to 650 V-J features to 10 to 15, which were used in a naive Bayes classifier (R e1071). The public reads were reprocessed in TCRdb via fastp at Q25 and MiXCR, keeping in-frame beta chains. Duplicate CDR3 protein sequences are folded into a single record with the most common DNA and genes. The V and J calls and clone size come from TCRdb's table, not from the authors' own analysis. This sample holds 650,000 to 750,000 distinct CDR3 sequences; around 15% were observed only once. The top ten clones comprise approximately 10% of the sample.

This clonotype appeared many times. Its antigen specificity is not known. No much larger clone is present one base from it, and per-base qualities are unavailable. The CDR3 covers 13 residues, taking in both the cysteine and the phenylalanine. Just CDR3 DNA is preserved here, 39 bases in frame from base 1. The V and J ends are trimmed by 6 bases and 0 bases, leaving 9 bases between them. CDR1 and CDR2 (DFQATT, SNEGSKA) derive from the germline V gene (reference sequence). Graves' hyperthyroidism was defined as stable when no progression to ophthalmopathy occurred over 18 months of follow-up. Hyperthyroidism patients were aged 18 to 65 years and newly diagnosed, with disease duration of less than 2 months. Exclusion was applied to patients with uncontrolled infections, other autoimmune diseases, pregnancy or lactation. Diagnoses relied on clinical symptoms, serum thyroxine and TRAb, thyroid ultrasound and orbital computed tomography. Ficoll-Paque density gradient centrifugation was used to isolate PBMCs from approximately 11 ml of fresh peripheral blood. Trizol reagent was used to extract total RNA, and RNA quality was then checked on an Agilent 2100 Bioanalyzer.

Paper-wide results and their limitations: Sample size was not statistically predetermined, and investigators were not blinded to group allocation. During validation, the model predicted progression to ophthalmopathy a median of approximately 6.5 months ahead of onset, with approximately 71% sensitivity and under 85% specificity. Blood samples also contained most of the expanded thyroid clonotypes (frequency above 0.001), which suggests that blood repertoires may reflect thyroid immune responses. Ophthalmopathy was separated from stable hyperthyroidism by a 13 V-J signature model, with around 88% sensitivity and 81% to 83% specificity obtained in cross-validation and 80%/75% obtained in testing.

The receptor's source is a woman between 18 and 29 years old with Graves' hyperthyroidism. Recombination linked TRBV20-1 to TRBJ1-5, with the identity of the D gene unclear. Sequenced: blood. The CDR3 protein is CSAIPHSNQPQHF. The sequenced DNA: TGCAGTGCGATTCCTCATAGCAATCAGCCCCAGCATTTT.